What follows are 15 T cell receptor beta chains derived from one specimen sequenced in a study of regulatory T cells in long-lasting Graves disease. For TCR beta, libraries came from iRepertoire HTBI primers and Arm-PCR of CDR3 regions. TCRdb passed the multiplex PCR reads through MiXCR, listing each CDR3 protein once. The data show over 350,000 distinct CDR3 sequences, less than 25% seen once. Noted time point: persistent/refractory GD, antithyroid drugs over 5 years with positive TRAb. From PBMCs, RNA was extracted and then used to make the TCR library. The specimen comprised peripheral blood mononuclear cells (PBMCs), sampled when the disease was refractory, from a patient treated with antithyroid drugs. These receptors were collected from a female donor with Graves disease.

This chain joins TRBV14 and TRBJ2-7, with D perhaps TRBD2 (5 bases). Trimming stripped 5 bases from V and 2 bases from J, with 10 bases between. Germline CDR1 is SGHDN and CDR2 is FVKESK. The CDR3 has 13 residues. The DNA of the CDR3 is TGTGCCAGCAGCGGAAAGCGGACCTACGAGCAGTACTTC. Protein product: CASSGKRTYEQYF.

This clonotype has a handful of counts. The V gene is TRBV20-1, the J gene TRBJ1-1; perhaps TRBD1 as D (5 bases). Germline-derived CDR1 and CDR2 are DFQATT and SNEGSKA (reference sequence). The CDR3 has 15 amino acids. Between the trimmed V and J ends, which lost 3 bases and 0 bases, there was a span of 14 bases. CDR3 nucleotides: TGCAGTGCTAGTCTGGGGGGGGGGATGAACACTGAAGCTTTCTTT. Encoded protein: CSASLGGGMNTEAFF.

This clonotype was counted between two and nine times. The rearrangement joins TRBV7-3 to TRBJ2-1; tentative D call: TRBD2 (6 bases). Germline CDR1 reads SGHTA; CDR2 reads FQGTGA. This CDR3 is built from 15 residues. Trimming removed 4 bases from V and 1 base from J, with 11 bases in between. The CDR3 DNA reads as TGTGCCAGCAGCTACCTCGGGGGATCCTACAATGAGCAGTTCTTC. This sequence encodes CASSYLGGSYNEQFF.

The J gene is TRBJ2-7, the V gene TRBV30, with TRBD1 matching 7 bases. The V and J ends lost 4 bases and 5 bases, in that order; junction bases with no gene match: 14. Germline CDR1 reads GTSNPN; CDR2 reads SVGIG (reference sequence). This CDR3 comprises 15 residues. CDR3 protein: CAWKNRGLGLDEQYF. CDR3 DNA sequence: TGTGCCTGGAAAAACAGGGGTTTGGGGCTTGACGAGCAGTACTTC.

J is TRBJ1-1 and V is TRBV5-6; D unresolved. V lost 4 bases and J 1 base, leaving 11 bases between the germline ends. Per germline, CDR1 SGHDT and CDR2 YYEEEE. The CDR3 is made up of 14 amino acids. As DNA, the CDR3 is TGTGCCAGCAGCCTCCCCCAGGAGAACACTGAAGCTTTCTTT. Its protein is CASSLPQENTEAFF. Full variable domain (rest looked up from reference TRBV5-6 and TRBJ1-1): DAGVTQSPTHLIKTRGQQVTLRCSPKSGHDTVSWYQQALGQGPQFIFQYYEEEERQRGNFPDRFSGHQFPNYSSELNVNALLLGDSALYLCASSLPQENTEAFFGQGTRLTVV.

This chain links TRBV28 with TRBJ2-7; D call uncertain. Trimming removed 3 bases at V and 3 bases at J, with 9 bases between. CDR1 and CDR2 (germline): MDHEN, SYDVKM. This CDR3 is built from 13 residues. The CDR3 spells CASSFTLNYEQYF. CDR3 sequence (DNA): TGTGCCAGCAGTTTTACGTTAAACTACGAGCAGTACTTC.

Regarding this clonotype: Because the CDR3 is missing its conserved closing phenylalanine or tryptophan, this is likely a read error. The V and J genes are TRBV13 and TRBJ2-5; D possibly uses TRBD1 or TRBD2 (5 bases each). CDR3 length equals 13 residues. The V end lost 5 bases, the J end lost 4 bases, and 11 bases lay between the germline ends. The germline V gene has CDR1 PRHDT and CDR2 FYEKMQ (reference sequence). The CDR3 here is CASSPGTRETQYS. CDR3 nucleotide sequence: TGTGCCAGCAGCCCCGGGACCCGAGAGACCCAGTACTCC.

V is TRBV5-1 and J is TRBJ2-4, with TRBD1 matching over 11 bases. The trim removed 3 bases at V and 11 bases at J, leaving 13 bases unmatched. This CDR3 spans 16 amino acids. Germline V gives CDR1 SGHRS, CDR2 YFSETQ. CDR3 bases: TGCGCCAGCAGCTGGGGGACAGGGGGTAGGATTCCCCTTCAGTACTTC. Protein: CASSWGTGGRIPLQYF.

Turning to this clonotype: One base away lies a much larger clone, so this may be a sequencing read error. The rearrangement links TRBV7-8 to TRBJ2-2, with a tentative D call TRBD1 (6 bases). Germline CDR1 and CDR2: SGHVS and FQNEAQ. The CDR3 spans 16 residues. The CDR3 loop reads CAGSLSQDRNTGELFF. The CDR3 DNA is TGTGCCGGCAGCTTAAGTCAGGACAGAAACACCGGGGAGCTGTTTTTT.

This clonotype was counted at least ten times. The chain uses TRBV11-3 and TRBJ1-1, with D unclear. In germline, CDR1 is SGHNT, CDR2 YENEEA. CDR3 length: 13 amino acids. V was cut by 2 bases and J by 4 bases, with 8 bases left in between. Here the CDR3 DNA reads TGTGCCAGCAGCTTAATCCAAGGCACTGAAGCTTTCTTT. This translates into CASSLIQGTEAFF.

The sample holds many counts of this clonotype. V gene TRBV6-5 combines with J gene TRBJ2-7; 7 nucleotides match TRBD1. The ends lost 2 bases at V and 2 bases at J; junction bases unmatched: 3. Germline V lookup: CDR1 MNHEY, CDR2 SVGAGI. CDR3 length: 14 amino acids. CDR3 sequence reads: CASSYGTATYEQYF. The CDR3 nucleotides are TGTGCCAGCAGTTACGGGACAGCAACCTACGAGCAGTACTTC.

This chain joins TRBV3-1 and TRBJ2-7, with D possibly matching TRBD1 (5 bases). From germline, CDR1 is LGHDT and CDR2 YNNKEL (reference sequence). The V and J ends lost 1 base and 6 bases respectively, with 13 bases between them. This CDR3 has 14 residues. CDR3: CASSQVSRTSEQYF. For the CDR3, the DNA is TGTGCCAGCAGCCAAGTAAGCAGGACAAGCGAGCAGTACTTC.

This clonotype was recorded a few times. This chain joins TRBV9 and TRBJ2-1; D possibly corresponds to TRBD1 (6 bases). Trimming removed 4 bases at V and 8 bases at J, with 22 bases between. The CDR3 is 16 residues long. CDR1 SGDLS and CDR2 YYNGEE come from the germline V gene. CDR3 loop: CASSLNRATSADEQFF. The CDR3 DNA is TGTGCCAGCAGCCTGAACAGGGCAACATCTGCCGATGAGCAGTTCTTC.

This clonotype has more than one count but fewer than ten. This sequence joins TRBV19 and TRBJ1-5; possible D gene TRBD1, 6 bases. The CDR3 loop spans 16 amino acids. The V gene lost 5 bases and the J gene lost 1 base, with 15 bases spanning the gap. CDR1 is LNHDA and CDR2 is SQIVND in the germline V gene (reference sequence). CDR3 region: CASSPAGGLSNQPQHF. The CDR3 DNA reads TGTGCCAGTAGTCCGGCCGGGGGCCTAAGCAATCAGCCCCAGCATTTT.

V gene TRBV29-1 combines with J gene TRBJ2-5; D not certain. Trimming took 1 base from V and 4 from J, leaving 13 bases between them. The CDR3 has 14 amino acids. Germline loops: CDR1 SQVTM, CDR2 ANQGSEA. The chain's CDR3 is CSVEGRLNRETQYF. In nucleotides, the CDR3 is TGCAGCGTTGAAGGTAGACTCAACAGAGAGACCCAGTACTTC.